Many counts were recorded for the clone carrying this T cell receptor (beta chain). Its antigen remains unidentified. This CDR3 region has 16 residues. CDR1 and CDR2 from the germline V gene are MNHEY and SMNVEV (reference sequence). Trimming removed 3 bases at V and 0 bases at J, with 14 bases between. The sample comes from a study of blood T cells in healthy people across ages. Study outcomes and limitations: Donor CMV status, an unknown factor, possibly confounded changes in expanded clonotypes.

Every donor contributed roughly 11 milliliters of peripheral blood by blood draw. PCR was performed a second time for roughly 7 to 11 cycles using a sample-barcoded 5' primer and a J-beta primer mix. TCRdb analysed the 5' RACE reads with MiXCR anew, one entry per CDR3 protein. There are fewer than 800,000 distinct CDR3 sequences in the sample; roughly 30% occur only once, and 15% lies in the top ten. Sequencing was performed on blood. The gene calls are TRBV27 and TRBJ2-5, with D perhaps assigned TRBD1 or TRBD2 (5 bases each). The receptor was derived from a woman aged 80 or older in good health. The CDR3 DNA reads TGTGCCAGCAGTTTCCGGGGACCCAGGTACCAAGAGACCCAGTACTTC. Protein product: CASSFRGPRYQETQYF.